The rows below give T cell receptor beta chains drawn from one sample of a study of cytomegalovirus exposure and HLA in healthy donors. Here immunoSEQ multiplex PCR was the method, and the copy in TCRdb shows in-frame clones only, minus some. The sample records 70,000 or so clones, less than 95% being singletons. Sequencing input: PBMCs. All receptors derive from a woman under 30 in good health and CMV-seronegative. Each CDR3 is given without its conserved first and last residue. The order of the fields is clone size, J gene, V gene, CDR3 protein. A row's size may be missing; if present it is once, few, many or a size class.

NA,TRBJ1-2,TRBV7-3,ASSSQGGVYGYT
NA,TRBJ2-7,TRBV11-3,ASSVDSSYEQY
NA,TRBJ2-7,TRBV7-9,ASSLAAFRLSGSSYEQY
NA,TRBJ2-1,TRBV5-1,ASSLVVAGWSSRYNEQF
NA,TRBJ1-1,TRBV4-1,ASSRATGEVTAF
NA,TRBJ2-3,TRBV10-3,AISEFEPRDTDTQY
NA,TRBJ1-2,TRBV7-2,ASSQDRAYGYT
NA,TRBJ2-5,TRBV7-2,ASSFVAGQETQY
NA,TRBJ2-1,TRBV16,ASSPNRVNEQF
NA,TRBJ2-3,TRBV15,ATNKGQDSTDTQY
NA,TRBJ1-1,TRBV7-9,ASNPRGNTEAF
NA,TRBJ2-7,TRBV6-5,ASRPQGLYYEQY
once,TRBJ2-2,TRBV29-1,SVGHSLRANTGELF
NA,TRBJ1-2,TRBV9,ASSVDQGSYGYT
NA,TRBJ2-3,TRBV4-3,ASSQDRLGTDTQY
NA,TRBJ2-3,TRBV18,ASSPPRTGDADTQY
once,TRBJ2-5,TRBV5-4,ASSPGGGTEETQY
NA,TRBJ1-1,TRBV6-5,ASPPGTDLNTEAF
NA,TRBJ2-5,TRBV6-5,ANPAGVQETQY
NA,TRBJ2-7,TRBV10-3,AISGASRVAGAHEQY
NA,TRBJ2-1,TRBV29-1,SVEGLAGGNEQF
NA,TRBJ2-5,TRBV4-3,ASSQDLGPETQY
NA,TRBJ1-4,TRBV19,ASSRGTDNNEKLF
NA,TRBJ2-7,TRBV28,ASSSPYPEQY
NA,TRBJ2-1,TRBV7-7,ASSLAQDRSQF
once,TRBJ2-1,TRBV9,ASSGRDRGLNEQF